Below are 21 T cell receptor beta chains sequenced from a single sample in a study of regulatory T cells in long-lasting Graves disease. Time point meaning: newly diagnosed GD, antithyroid drugs for less than 3 months. After RNA was extracted from PBMCs, the TCR library was made from it. Arm-PCR of CDR3 regions and iRepertoire HTBI primers were used to build TCR beta libraries. TCRdb recomputed calls from the multiplex PCR reads with MiXCR, one row per CDR3 protein. The sample lists 680,000 or so distinct CDR3 sequences, less than 20% seen once, with around a sixth in the top ten. The same data also contributed to another study, on T cells in Graves' hyperthyroidism and ophthalmopathy.

The sample was peripheral blood mononuclear cells (PBMCs), taken at new diagnosis, from a patient treated with antithyroid drugs. The origin of the receptors is a woman in her twenties or thirties with Graves disease.

The rearrangement uses TRBV11-3 and TRBJ2-1; D perhaps matches TRBD1 (6 bases). V was cut by 0 bases and J by 6 bases, with 6 bases left in between. Germline CDR1 reads SGHNT; CDR2 reads YENEEA. The CDR3 totals 13 residues. The CDR3 DNA follows: TGTGCCAGCAGCTTAGACAGGGGCAATGAGCAGTTCTTC. Protein product: CASSLDRGNEQFF.

This clonotype was seen many times. This chain connects TRBV7-2 to TRBJ2-2; 7 bases fit TRBD2. This CDR3 contains 14 residues. The trim removed 4 bases at V and 7 bases at J, leaving 6 bases unmatched. Germline CDR1 and CDR2: SGHTA and FQGNSA. The CDR3 loop reads CASSSGLVLGELFF. Written as DNA, the CDR3 is TGTGCCAGCAGCTCAGGACTAGTCCTCGGGGAGCTGTTTTTT.

The chain recombines TRBV6-2 or TRBV6-3 with TRBJ2-1; 7 bases are a match to TRBD2. The length of the CDR3 is 15 residues. The V segment lost 0 bases and the J segment 6 bases; nucleotides outside the gene matches: 5. CDR1 is MNHEY, CDR2 SVGEGT, per germline. The CDR3 DNA reads TGTGCCAGCAGTTACTCAGGCGGGAGAGTCAATGAGCAGTTCTTC. As protein: CASSYSGGRVNEQFF.

This clonotype was seen many times. This sequence joins TRBV29-1 and TRBJ1-1; TRBD1 agrees at 8 bases. Germline V CDR1 and CDR2: SQVTM, ANQGSEA. The CDR3 totals 18 residues. V shed 0 bases and J 4 bases; nucleotides not matched to a gene: 16. CDR3 nucleotide sequence: TGCAGCGTTGAAGACCCCCAGGGGGCTCTGGTCTCGGGCACTGAAGCTTTCTTT. Protein: CSVEDPQGALVSGTEAFF.

This clonotype was detected many times. This rearrangement joins TRBV29-1 to TRBJ2-5; D gene uncertain. CDR3 length equals 14 residues. Germline loops: CDR1 SQVTM, CDR2 ANQGSEA. V was cut by 4 bases and J by 2 bases, with 14 bases left in between. The CDR3 loop is CSVGTSGLQETQYF. DNA of the CDR3: TGCAGCGTTGGGACCTCGGGCTTACAAGAGACCCAGTACTTC.

This clonotype was seen ten or more times. The chain recombines TRBV11-2 with TRBJ2-5; D unclear. V lost 4 bases and J 1 base, leaving 13 bases between the germline ends. Germline loops: CDR1 SGHAT, CDR2 FQNNGV. This CDR3 contains 15 residues. The CDR3 region has the DNA TGTGCCAGCAGCTCGGATAGGCCGGGCCAAGAGACCCAGTACTTC. It specifies CASSSDRPGQETQYF.

The gene calls are TRBV15 and TRBJ2-7, with no clear D. V lost 0 bases to trimming and J lost 7 bases, with 10 bases between them. This CDR3 comprises 13 residues. Germline loops: CDR1 LNHNV, CDR2 YYDKDF (reference sequence). The CDR3 protein is CATSRERAREQYF. The CDR3, as DNA: TGTGCCACCAGCAGAGAACGGGCGAGGGAGCAGTACTTC.

This clonotype was seen only a few times. The chain has TRBV9 and TRBJ2-5; TRBD2 matches 13 bases. Trimming at V came to 0 bases and at J to 4 bases, leaving 18 bases not matched to a gene. The CDR3 consists of 21 residues. In germline, CDR1 is SGDLS, CDR2 YYNGEE. CDR3 amino acids: CASSVAGGVGLAGVRGETQYF. The DNA for the CDR3 is TGTGCCAGCAGCGTAGCAGGGGGGGTCGGACTAGCGGGAGTTCGGGGAGAGACCCAGTACTTC.

This clonotype was counted between two and nine times. This chain uses TRBV30 with TRBJ2-4; D not resolved. The CDR3 is made up of 15 amino acids. Germline V CDR1 and CDR2: GTSNPN, SVGIG (reference sequence). V shed 4 bases and J shed 0 bases, with 13 bases lying between them. The CDR3 spells CAWNPYASAKNIQYF. For the CDR3, the DNA is TGTGCCTGGAATCCTTACGCCTCAGCCAAAAACATTCAGTACTTC.

A few counts support this clonotype. This rearrangement joins TRBV6-5 to TRBJ2-7, with D possibly TRBD2 on 7 matching bases. V dropped 2 bases and J dropped 5 bases, with 13 bases sitting between them. The germline V gene has CDR1 MNHEY and CDR2 SVGAGI. The CDR3 has 14 residues. CDR3 DNA: TGTGCCAGCAGTTACCGGGGGGCCGGCGACGAGCAGTACTTC. This encodes CASSYRGAGDEQYF.

This clonotype was observed at least ten times. The rearrangement joins TRBV28 to TRBJ1-2; unclear D gene. This CDR3 is 13 amino acids long. The germline CDR1 and CDR2 sequences are MDHEN and SYDVKM. With 4 bases removed from V and 5 bases from J, the gap between germline ends came to 11 bases. The CDR3 here is CASSWGIRYGYTF. The CDR3 DNA follows: TGTGCCAGCAGTTGGGGTATACGGTATGGCTACACCTTC.

This clonotype was counted ten times or more. The chain combines TRBV5-1 with TRBJ1-4, with unresolved D. Germline CDR1 reads SGHRS; CDR2 reads YFSETQ. This CDR3 region has 14 residues. V was pared by 2 bases and J by 7 bases, with 12 bases between. The CDR3 reads CASSFGERFEKLFF. The CDR3 DNA reads TGCGCCAGCAGCTTCGGCGAGCGGTTTGAAAAACTGTTTTTT. The whole variable domain, filled in from reference TRBV5-1 and TRBJ1-4, reads KAGVTQTPRYLIKTRGQQVTLSCSPISGHRSVSWYQQTPGQGLQFLFEYFSETQRNKGNFPGRFSGRQFSNSRSEMNVSTLELGDSALYLCASSFGERFEKLFFGSGTQLSVL.

This clonotype has a count of ten or more. J is TRBJ1-4 and V is TRBV28; D is perhaps TRBD1 (6 bases). This CDR3 region has 16 residues. Germline V gene sequence: CDR1 MDHEN, CDR2 SYDVKM. The V end was cut by 5 bases, the J end by 3 bases, with 16 bases between. As DNA, the CDR3 is TGTGCCAGCAGTCCCCAAGGGGGGCTGGCTAATGAAAAACTGTTTTTT. Encoded protein: CASSPQGGLANEKLFF.

The chain carries TRBV6-2 or TRBV6-3 and TRBJ2-2, with 8 bases aligning to TRBD1. CDR3 length equals 15 residues. V gave up 6 bases and J gave up 6 bases; unmatched junction bases: 9. Germline loops: CDR1 MNHEY, CDR2 SVGEGT. CDR3 DNA sequence: TGTGCCAGCAGGAAACACAGGGGGGCGTCCGGGGAGCTGTTTTTT. Translation gives CASRKHRGASGELFF.

This clonotype was seen ten or more times. The chain couples TRBV28 to TRBJ1-4; 8 nucleotides match TRBD1. This CDR3 spans 14 amino acids. In germline, CDR1 is MDHEN, CDR2 SYDVKM. The V and J ends lost 7 bases and 8 bases, in that order; junction bases with no gene match: 9. The CDR3 DNA follows: TGTGCCAGCACCCGACAGGGGTGGAGGGAAAAACTGTTTTTT. As protein: CASTRQGWREKLFF.

This clonotype has just one count. A much larger clone is a single base away; this may be a read error. No conserved phenylalanine or tryptophan ends this CDR3, so it is likely a read error. V usage is TRBV2 and J usage is TRBJ2-3; D is undetermined. Germline V gene sequence: CDR1 SNHLY, CDR2 FYNNEI. V lost 7 bases and J lost 5, with 10 bases in between. CDR3 length: 12 amino acids. The CDR3 region has the DNA TGTGCCAGCATAGGCTTCCGAGATACGCAGTATCTT. It specifies CASIGFRDTQYL.

The V gene is TRBV10-3, the J gene TRBJ2-7; no firm D call. The CDR3 is 14 amino acids. Germline CDR1 is ENHRY and CDR2 is SYGVKD. Trimming took off 4 bases at V and 6 bases at J, with 16 bases between the two ends. The CDR3: CAISVKPGQSEQYF. DNA of the CDR3: TGTGCCATCAGTGTAAAGCCTGGGCAAAGCGAGCAGTACTTC.

The V gene is TRBV5-1, the J gene TRBJ2-5, with D unclear. Germline V gives CDR1 SGHRS, CDR2 YFSETQ. V gave up 2 bases and J gave up 1 base, with 12 bases separating them. The CDR3 extends over 15 amino acids. The CDR3 DNA reads as TGCGCCAGCAGCTTTTTAGCAGGACGCCAAGAGACCCAGTACTTC. This codes for CASSFLAGRQETQYF.

This clonotype has just a few counts. This chain joins TRBV15 and TRBJ2-1; 13 bases agree with TRBD2. Germline V gene data show CDR1 as LNHNV and CDR2 as YYDKDF (reference sequence). CDR3 length: 16 amino acids. V was clipped by 5 bases and J by 9 bases; unmatched bases: 10. CDR3 DNA sequence: TGTGCCACCAGCGACGGGACTAGCGGGATTCTTCCTGAGCAGTTCTTC. Encoded protein: CATSDGTSGILPEQFF.

There are a few counts of this clonotype. The chain recombines TRBV20-1 with TRBJ2-1, with 8 bases that match TRBD2. The CDR3 extends over 15 amino acids. V dropped 6 bases and J dropped 8; count of bases not matched to a gene: 15. CDR1 and CDR2 (germline): DFQATT, SNEGSKA (reference sequence). The CDR3 DNA is TGCAGTGCCGAAGACGAGCGGGAGTACAGTGATGAGCAGTTCTTC. Translation gives CSAEDEREYSDEQFF.

The V and J genes are TRBV28 and TRBJ1-1, with 8 nucleotides matching TRBD1. Germline loops: CDR1 MDHEN, CDR2 SYDVKM. Trimming took 5 bases from V and 3 from J; bases not matched to a gene: 5. The CDR3 runs 14 residues. CDR3 amino acids: CASSRDRGDTEAFF. The DNA for the CDR3 is TGTGCCAGCAGTAGAGACAGGGGAGACACTGAAGCTTTCTTT.